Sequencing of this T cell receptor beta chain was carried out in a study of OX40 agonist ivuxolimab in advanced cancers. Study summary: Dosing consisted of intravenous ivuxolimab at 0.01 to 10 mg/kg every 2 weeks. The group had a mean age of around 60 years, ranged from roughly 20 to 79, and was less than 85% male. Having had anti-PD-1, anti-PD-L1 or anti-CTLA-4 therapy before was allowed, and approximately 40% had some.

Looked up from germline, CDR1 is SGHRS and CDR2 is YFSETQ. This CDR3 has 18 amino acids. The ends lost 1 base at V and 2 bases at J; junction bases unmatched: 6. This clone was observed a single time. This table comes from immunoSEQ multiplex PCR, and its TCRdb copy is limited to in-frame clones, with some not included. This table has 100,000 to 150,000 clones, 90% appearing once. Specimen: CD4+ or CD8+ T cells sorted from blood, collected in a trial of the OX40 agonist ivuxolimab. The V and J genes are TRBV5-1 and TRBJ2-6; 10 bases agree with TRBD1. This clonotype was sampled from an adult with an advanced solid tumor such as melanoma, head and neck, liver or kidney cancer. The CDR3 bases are TGCGCCAGCAGCTTGTTAAGACAGGGGGCGCCTGGGGCCAACGTCCTGACTTTC. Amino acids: CASSLLRQGAPGANVLTF.